The 23 T cell receptor beta chains presented below share a single source sample, sequenced in a study of cytomegalovirus exposure and HLA in healthy donors. 60 Vbeta and 13 Jbeta primers were used in PCR. Sequenced by immunoSEQ multiplex PCR; TCRdb stores in-frame clones only, minus some. This table holds 200,000 to 250,000 clones, 82% found once. The sample comprised PBMCs. The receptors come from a woman between 40 and 55 years old in good health and CMV-seropositive.

The chain recombines TRBV2 with TRBJ1-5, with TRBD1 as a possible D gene (6 bases). CDR3 length: 14 amino acids. Germline V CDR1 and CDR2: SNHLY, FYNNEI. Trimming left V 1 base short and J 7 bases short, with 11 bases between. The CDR3 nucleotides read TGTGCCAGCAGTGAAGAAAGGGGGAGACAGCCCCAGCATTTT. Amino acids: CASSEERGRQPQHF.

This sequence joins TRBV2 and TRBJ2-7; D remains ambiguous. V gave up 8 bases and J gave up 4 bases, with 6 bases separating them. In germline, CDR1 is SNHLY, CDR2 FYNNEI. This CDR3 has 10 residues. The CDR3 reads CASGQYEQYF. The CDR3 DNA sequence: TGTGCCAGCGGCCAGTACGAGCAGTACTTC.

The chain uses TRBV30 and TRBJ1-6; 7 bases align to TRBD1. Per germline, CDR1 GTSNPN and CDR2 SVGIG (reference sequence). Trimming took 2 bases from V and 0 from J; bases not matched to a gene: 7. CDR3 length: 17 residues. CDR3: CAWSRGPVSSYNSPLHF. The CDR3 nucleotides are TGTGCCTGGAGTAGGGGGCCGGTCAGCTCCTATAATTCACCCCTCCACTTT.

This clone appeared a single time. The chain has TRBV29-1 and TRBJ1-2; 8 bases agree with TRBD1. The CDR3 is made up of 13 amino acids. Germline V gene sequence: CDR1 SQVTM, CDR2 ANQGSEA. The trim removed 7 bases at V and 8 bases at J, leaving 12 bases unmatched. CDR3 nucleotides: TGCAGCGACCGACCGGGGACAGGATACGGCTACACCTTC. This translates into CSDRPGTGYGYTF.

CDR3 sequence (DNA): TGTGCCAGCAGTGGTTTTGCGTCTAGCTCCTACGAGCAGTACTTC. This codes for CASSGFASSSYEQYF. The rearrangement joins TRBV6-6 to TRBJ2-5, with no clear D. The J call could be wrong; TRBJ2-7 is a better fit for the DNA end. From germline, CDR1 is MNHNY and CDR2 SVGAGI (reference sequence). The CDR3 totals 15 residues.

V usage is TRBV19 and J usage is TRBJ1-1; D may be TRBD1 (5 bases). V lost 5 bases to trimming and J lost 1 base, with 8 bases between them. The CDR3 covers 13 residues. Germline V gene data show CDR1 as LNHDA and CDR2 as SQIVND (reference sequence). CDR3 coding DNA: TGTGCCAGTAGTCGGCAGGGGAACACTGAAGCTTTCTTT. Amino acids: CASSRQGNTEAFF.

V usage is TRBV2 and J usage is TRBJ2-3; possibly TRBD1 for D (5 bases). Per the germline V gene, CDR1 is SNHLY and CDR2 is FYNNEI. V was clipped by 3 bases and J by 1 base, with 11 bases between them. The CDR3 totals 15 residues. CDR3 in DNA: TGTGCCAGCAGTGACGGGCTAGGGGGCACAGATACGCAGTATTTT. It encodes CASSDGLGGTDTQYF.

This chain connects TRBV2 to TRBJ2-1, with TRBD2 matching 7 bases. Trimming removed 0 bases from V and 2 bases from J; junction bases left unmatched: 1. The CDR3 sequence is 15 residues long. Germline CDR1 reads SNHLY; CDR2 reads FYNNEI. The CDR3 sequence is CASSEAAGAYNEQFF. The CDR3 nucleotides are TGTGCCAGCAGTGAAGCGGCGGGAGCCTACAATGAGCAGTTCTTC.

The rearrangement links TRBV2 to TRBJ2-3, with D possibly being TRBD2 (5 bases). The CDR3 sequence is 14 residues long. V lost 2 bases to trimming and J lost 1 base, with 7 bases between them. The germline V gene encodes CDR1 SNHLY and CDR2 FYNNEI. The CDR3 is CASSELAGTDTQYF. DNA of the CDR3: TGTGCCAGCAGTGAACTAGCTGGCACAGATACGCAGTATTTT. Full variable domain (missing parts from reference TRBV2 and TRBJ2-3): EPEVTQTPSHQVTQMGQEVILRCVPISNHLYFYWYRQILGQKVEFLVSFYNNEISEKSEIFDDQFSVERPDGSNFTLKIRSTKLEDSAMYFCASSELAGTDTQYFGPGTRLTVL.

This clone has more than one count but fewer than ten. This chain uses TRBV4-3 with TRBJ2-5; 8 bases fit TRBD2. The J segment lost 1 base and the V segment lost 4 bases, leaving 11 bases of the junction unmatched. The CDR3 is 17 residues long. Germline V gene sequence: CDR1 LGHNA, CDR2 YSLEER. CDR3 nucleotide sequence: TGCGCCAGCAGCCCCGGGGACGGGGGGGTGCTCCAAGAGACCCAGTACTTC. This encodes CASSPGDGGVLQETQYF.

This sequence joins TRBV9 and TRBJ2-3; the match to TRBD2 covers 11 bases. The CDR3 spans 19 residues. Germline V gene sequence: CDR1 SGDLS, CDR2 YYNGEE. Losses at the gene ends were 4 bases for V and 0 bases for J; bases not matched to a gene: 13. CDR3 in DNA: TGTGCCAGCAGCTCCCGGACTAGCGGGCTCCTGGGGAGCACAGATACGCAGTATTTT. This gives the protein CASSSRTSGLLGSTDTQYF.

The chain has TRBV6-5 and TRBJ1-2; weak D call: TRBD1 (5 bases). Trimming took off 0 bases at V and 6 bases at J, with 11 bases between the two ends. The germline gives CDR1 MNHEY, CDR2 SVGAGI. The CDR3 runs 14 residues. CDR3 nucleotides: TGTGCCAGCAGTTACTCCCGACAGTACGATGGCTACACCTTC. Amino acids: CASSYSRQYDGYTF.

The chain couples TRBV6-6 to TRBJ2-1; 7 bases are shared with TRBD2. Germline V lookup: CDR1 MNHNY, CDR2 SVGAGI (reference sequence). The CDR3 is made up of 14 amino acids. The ends lost 4 bases at V and 1 base at J; junction bases unmatched: 1. CDR3: CASSSGRSYNEQFF. The CDR3 DNA sequence: TGTGCCAGCAGTTCCGGGAGGTCCTACAATGAGCAGTTCTTC.

The CDR3 DNA reads TGTGCCAGCAGTGGACTAGCGGGAGGTGAGCAGTACTTC. Its translation: CASSGLAGGEQYF. V gene TRBV6-1 combines with J gene TRBJ2-7, with TRBD2 matching over 13 bases. Germline CDR1 and CDR2: MNHNS and SASEGT. This CDR3 spans 13 amino acids. V lost 4 bases to trimming and J lost 7 bases; unmatched junction nucleotides: 1.

The chain couples TRBV4-3 to TRBJ2-7; 8 bases are a match to TRBD2. CDR1 is LGHNA, CDR2 YSLEER, per germline. This CDR3 region has 17 residues. V trimming: 1 base; J trimming: 2 bases; junction bases outside the gene matches: 10. CDR3: CASSQALAGLIAYEQYF. For the CDR3, the DNA is TGCGCCAGCAGCCAAGCCCTAGCGGGCCTAATTGCCTACGAGCAGTACTTC.

This chain joins TRBV19 and TRBJ2-2; tentatively, D is TRBD1 (6 bases). Germline CDR1 and CDR2: LNHDA and SQIVND (reference sequence). V lost 4 bases to trimming and J lost 1 base, with 7 bases between them. This CDR3 contains 14 residues. CDR3 DNA sequence: TGTGCCAGTAGTAGGACAGTGAACACCGGGGAGCTGTTTTTT. Protein product: CASSRTVNTGELFF.

V and J are TRBV7-9 and TRBJ1-5; 8 bases match TRBD1. Trimming cost V 5 bases and J 7 bases; bases outside gene matches: 10. This CDR3 region has 15 residues. Germline values: CDR1 SEHNR, CDR2 FQNEAQ (reference sequence). CDR3 DNA: TGTGCCAGCAGCCAATTGGACAGGGTGGGACAGCCCCAGCATTTT. Amino acids: CASSQLDRVGQPQHF.

The J gene is TRBJ1-1, the V gene TRBV10-3, with D maybe TRBD1 (6 bases). V was clipped by 7 bases and J by 3 bases, with 15 bases between them. Germline V gene sequence: CDR1 ENHRY, CDR2 SYGVKD. CDR3 length equals 14 residues. For the CDR3, the DNA is TGTGCCATCACCCGAGGACAGCCGGACACTGAAGCTTTCTTT. This gives the protein CAITRGQPDTEAFF.

This sequence joins TRBV4-2 and TRBJ2-3; TRBD1 aligns across 8 bases. After removal of 0 bases from V and 4 bases from J, the junction contained 6 bases not matched to a gene. CDR3 size: 16 residues. Germline assignment: CDR1 LGHNA and CDR2 YNFKEQ. The CDR3 DNA reads as TGTGCCAGCAGCCAAGATCCCGCGACAGGGGCAGATACGCAGTATTTT. Residues: CASSQDPATGADTQYF.

This chain uses TRBV5-4 with TRBJ1-6; TRBD1 matches 7 bases. V lost 6 bases to trimming and J lost 5 bases; unmatched junction nucleotides: 11. The CDR3 has 16 amino acids. Looked up from germline, CDR1 is SGHNT and CDR2 is YYREEE (reference sequence). Here the CDR3 reads CASTLSGGGDNSPLHF. The DNA for the CDR3 is TGTGCCAGCACTCTCTCTGGAGGGGGCGATAATTCACCCCTCCACTTT.

The rearrangement joins TRBV21-1 to TRBJ2-7; no DNA check was done on the table's D call, TRBD2. TRBV21-1 represents a pseudogene. The CDR3 extends over 15 amino acids. The CDR3 coding sequence is TGTGCCAGCAGCTCACATCGAGCGGGGATTTACGAGCAGTACTTC. Translated: CASSSHRAGIYEQYF.

The chain carries TRBV4-3 and TRBJ2-7, with D tentatively TRBD2 (6 bases). Germline V lookup: CDR1 LGHNA, CDR2 YSLEER. Deletions cut 0 bases from V and 6 bases from J, with 12 bases between. This CDR3 spans 14 amino acids. CDR3 amino acids: CASSQDRGSGEQYF. DNA for the CDR3: TGCGCCAGCAGCCAAGACCGGGGTAGCGGCGAGCAGTACTTC.

This chain links TRBV5-4 with TRBJ1-1; possible D gene TRBD1, 6 bases. The V end was cut by 4 bases, the J end by 0 bases, with 13 bases between. Germline V gene sequence: CDR1 SGHNT, CDR2 YYREEE (reference sequence). The CDR3 loop spans 15 amino acids. CDR3 protein: CASSPKRGMNTEAFF. The CDR3 DNA reads TGTGCCAGCAGCCCCAAGAGGGGGATGAACACTGAAGCTTTCTTT.